Listed below are T cell receptor beta chains from one sample, sequenced in a study of shared clonotypes between healthy human individuals. The assay was immunoSEQ multiplex PCR, and TCRdb's table has in-frame clones only and misses some. This sample yields 550,000 to 800,000 clones, of which around 67% are seen a single time; 1.5% to 2% belongs to the top ten. Sequencing was done on a sample of memory CD4+ T cells sorted from blood. Every receptor here comes from a woman under 40 in good health. The CDR3 runs from the conserved cysteine through the conserved F or W. A D gene is named only where the DNA matches it firmly. Clone sizes are given selectively: once, few, many, or a class where the clone is expanded.

DNA,CDR3,J,D,V,size
TGTGCCAGCAGCCTCGGGGACAGGGTTAATGGAAACACCATATATTTT,CASSLGDRVNGNTIYF,TRBJ1-3,TRBD1,TRBV4-2,-
TGTGCCAGCAGTTTACCCAGGGTCGGCACTGAAGCTTTCTTT,CASSLPRVGTEAFF,TRBJ1-1,-,TRBV28,-
TGTGCCAGCAGCCCGAATCCCCCGTTACCTGAGCAGTTCTTC,CASSPNPPLPEQFF,TRBJ2-1,-,TRBV7-6,-
TGCGCCAGCAGCTTGACCGGGACGGACTATGGCTACACCTTC,CASSLTGTDYGYTF,TRBJ1-2,-,TRBV5-1,-
TGTGCCAGCAGCTTGGCCGCGGACACCTCTGGGGCCAACGTCCTGACTTTC,CASSLAADTSGANVLTF,TRBJ2-6,-,TRBV11-2,-
TGTGCCTGGAGTGGAGGACAGGGGGCTCCCGGGGAGCTGTTTTTT,CAWSGGQGAPGELFF,TRBJ2-2,TRBD1,TRBV30,-
TGTGCCAGCAGTGTAAGAGCCAGGTTGATAGATACGCAGTATTTT,CASSVRARLIDTQYF,TRBJ2-3,-,TRBV2,-
TGTGCCAGCAGACCTAGCGGGTGGAACACCGGGGAGCTGTTTTTT,CASRPSGWNTGELFF,TRBJ2-2,TRBD2,TRBV27,-
TGTGCCAGCAGCGAACAATCGGACACTGAAGCTTTCTTT,CASSEQSDTEAFF,TRBJ1-1,-,TRBV7-9,-
TGTGCCTGGAGTTGGGGACAGGGGGCCCCTTATAGCAATCAGCCCCAGCATTTT,CAWSWGQGAPYSNQPQHF,TRBJ1-5,TRBD1,TRBV30,once
TGTGCCAGCAGCTTAATAGGCAGCAGGAACACTGAAGCTTTCTTT,CASSLIGSRNTEAFF,TRBJ1-1,-,TRBV7-3,-
TGCGCCAGCAGCTCTAGGGGTGGGACTCAATGGGACATTCAGTACTTC,CASSSRGGTQWDIQYF,TRBJ2-4,-,TRBV5-1,-
TGTGCCATCAGTGGTGGGACTAGATGGGAGCAGTACTTC,CAISGGTRWEQYF,TRBJ2-7,TRBD2,TRBV10-3,-
TGTGCCAGCGTCCCGGGCGCTAGCACAGATACGCAGTATTTT,CASVPGASTDTQYF,TRBJ2-3,-,TRBV11-2,-
TGTGCCAGCAGAGGCCCGAAGAACACTGAAGCTTTCTTT,CASRGPKNTEAFF,TRBJ1-1,-,TRBV2,few
TGTGCCAGCAATGGCGGCTCCCTTGACGAGCAGTACTTC,CASNGGSLDEQYF,TRBJ2-7,-,TRBV28,-
TGCGCCAGCAGCCAAGATCCTACCTCAGGAGCGAACACCGGGGAGCTGTTTTTT,CASSQDPTSGANTGELFF,TRBJ2-2,-,TRBV4-1,once
TGTGCCAGCAGTTTTCGGGGCAGCGAAGCCTATGGCTACACCTTC,CASSFRGSEAYGYTF,TRBJ1-2,-,TRBV28,-
TGTGCTAGTGGTTTGTTACACAGGGTAGGGAGGAAACTGTTTTTT,CASGLLHRVGRKLFF,TRBJ1-4,-,TRBV12-5,few
TGTGCCAGTAGTAGGGAGGGACAGGGGAACACCGGGGAGCTGTTTTTT,CASSREGQGNTGELFF,TRBJ2-2,TRBD1,TRBV19,-
TGTGCCAGCAGTGCACAGGGTAACTATGGCTACACCTTC,CASSAQGNYGYTF,TRBJ1-2,-,TRBV28,-
TGTGCCAGCACCCCCACGGCACTAGTTTTAACAGATACGCAGTATTTT,CASTPTALVLTDTQYF,TRBJ2-3,-,TRBV7-2,-
TGTGCCAGCACTAAGGGACAGGGGGTTGTTGAAAACGGGGAGCTGTTTTTT,CASTKGQGVVENGELFF,TRBJ2-2,TRBD1,TRBV27,-
TGTGCCAGCCGAAGACTCAGTGGCTACACCTTC,CASRRLSGYTF,TRBJ1-2,-,TRBV6-5,-
TGTGCCAGCAGTTCCGATTCTAGCGGGAGCCCCTACAATGAGCAGTTCTTC,CASSSDSSGSPYNEQFF,TRBJ2-1,TRBD2,TRBV28,-
TGCAGCGTTGGTCCAGCGGGAGTCTACGAGCAGTACTTC,CSVGPAGVYEQYF,TRBJ2-7,TRBD2,TRBV29-1,-
TGTGCCAGCAGTAAAGGAACCGGGACCCTCACGAGATACGAGCAGTACTTC,CASSKGTGTLTRYEQYF,TRBJ2-7,-,TRBV6-1,-
TGTGCCAGTAGTATAGGAGGCGGGAGCGGCACAGATACGCAGTATTTT,CASSIGGGSGTDTQYF,TRBJ2-3,TRBD2,TRBV19,few
TGTGCCAGCAGCGTAGGTGATACGCAGTATTTT,CASSVGDTQYF,TRBJ2-3,-,TRBV9,few
TGTGCCAGCAGCTTGGGAGGGAGGGGAGAGACCCAGTACTTC,CASSLGGRGETQYF,TRBJ2-5,TRBD2,TRBV5-4,-
TGTGCCACCAGCAGAATCCTCGACGAGCAGTACTTC,CATSRILDEQYF,TRBJ2-7,-,TRBV15,-
TGTGCCAGCAGCTTGGATAGGGGCCAGGTAGCTTACAATGAGCAGTTCTTC,CASSLDRGQVAYNEQFF,TRBJ2-1,-,TRBV5-6,-
TGTGCCAGCAGCCCTCGGACAGAAAGCTATGGCTACACCTTC,CASSPRTESYGYTF,TRBJ1-2,-,TRBV5-4,few
TGTGCCAGCAGCATACGCACACAGGGGGCTAATGAAAAACTGTTTTTT,CASSIRTQGANEKLFF,TRBJ1-4,TRBD1,TRBV7-8,-
TGTGCCAGCGCAAAGGGGGTTTATAGCAATCAGCCCCAGCATTTT,CASAKGVYSNQPQHF,TRBJ1-5,-,TRBV6-5,few
TGTGCCAGCAAACAGGGTGGAGGCAATCAGCCCCAGCATTTT,CASKQGGGNQPQHF,TRBJ1-5,-,TRBV28,-
TGTGCCATTAGGGACTTTCTCTCCTACGAGCAGTACTTC,CAIRDFLSYEQYF,TRBJ2-7,-,TRBV28,-
TGTGCCAGCTCACCACCGTCCAGCATAGTTAAGACCCAGTACTTC,CASSPPSSIVKTQYF,TRBJ2-5,-,TRBV18,few
TGCGCCAGCAGTCAGACGACAGGGGGCGGCTCGGGGGATACGCAGTATTTT,CASSQTTGGGSGDTQYF,TRBJ2-3,TRBD1,TRBV4-1,-
TGTGCCAGCAGTCAGCTAGCGCGGAACACCGGGGAGCTGTTTTTT,CASSQLARNTGELFF,TRBJ2-2,-,TRBV6-5,-
TGTGCCAGCGGGGGGGACTCGAACACCGGGGAGCTGTTTTTT,CASGGDSNTGELFF,TRBJ2-2,TRBD2,TRBV2,-
TGTGCCAGCAGTTACTCAAGCGGGGCCGGATACGAGCAGTACTTC,CASSYSSGAGYEQYF,TRBJ2-7,TRBD2,TRBV6-5,-
TGCGCCAGCAGCTTGGCATGGAGGGCGGAGAACACCGGGGAGCTGTTTTTT,CASSLAWRAENTGELFF,TRBJ2-2,-,TRBV5-1,-
TGCGCCAGCAGCCACAAGGACAGCCCAAACACCGGGGAGCTGTTTTTT,CASSHKDSPNTGELFF,TRBJ2-2,-,TRBV4-1,-
TGCAGCGTTGCGCTTAACCGATACGCGAACACCGGGGAGCTGTTTTTT,CSVALNRYANTGELFF,TRBJ2-2,-,TRBV29-1,few
TGCGCCAGCAGCTCCTCGTCCATAAGGGACACTGAAGCTTTCTTT,CASSSSSIRDTEAFF,TRBJ1-1,-,TRBV5-1,-
TGTGCCAGCAGTTACCGGGGGCAGGGTTACAATGAGCAGTTCTTC,CASSYRGQGYNEQFF,TRBJ2-1,-,TRBV6-5,-
TGTGCCACCAGCAGAGGAGGGCTTGGTGGAAATGAGCAGTTCTTC,CATSRGGLGGNEQFF,TRBJ2-1,-,TRBV15,-
TGTGCCAGCAGTTTATCGGCGGCCACTAATGAAAAACTGTTTTTT,CASSLSAATNEKLFF,TRBJ1-4,-,TRBV28,-
TGTGCCAGCAGTTTAGACGGGACTAGCGGGAGCGGTACGCAGTATTTT,CASSLDGTSGSGTQYF,TRBJ2-3,TRBD2,TRBV27,-
TGTGCCAGCAGTCCCCCTGGGACGACATACGAGCAGTACTTC,CASSPPGTTYEQYF,TRBJ2-7,-,TRBV28,few
TGTGCCAGCAGGCATTTAAGGGAGGACTATGGCTACACCTTC,CASRHLREDYGYTF,TRBJ1-2,-,TRBV11-2,-
TGTGCCAGCAGCTTAGTGGCAGCAACTAATGAAAAACTGTTTTTT,CASSLVAATNEKLFF,TRBJ1-4,-,TRBV7-2,-
TGTGCCAGCAGTGAAGTAGTCCGCAGGGGGAACACTGAAGCTTTCTTT,CASSEVVRRGNTEAFF,TRBJ1-1,-,TRBV6-1,once
TGCAGCGTTGGGGACAGGGCTGGAAACACCATATATTTT,CSVGDRAGNTIYF,TRBJ1-3,TRBD1,TRBV29-1,few
TGTGCCAGCAGTGACGGGAGGGGCAATCAGCCCCAGCATTTT,CASSDGRGNQPQHF,TRBJ1-5,-,TRBV25-1,few
TGTGCCAGTAGTCCCCAGGGGGGGCTAGCGGGAGCCTACGAGCAGTACTTC,CASSPQGGLAGAYEQYF,TRBJ2-7,TRBD2,TRBV19,-
TGTGCCACCAGCAGAGGGTCGGGAGGACTTGAGCAGTTCTTC,CATSRGSGGLEQFF,TRBJ2-1,TRBD2,TRBV15,-
TGTGCCAGCAGCTCCCTAGCCCTTCTAACTAGCGGGAGGGCCAATGAGCAGTTCTTC,CASSSLALLTSGRANEQFF,TRBJ2-1,TRBD2,TRBV7-2,-
TGTGCCAGCTCACCAGAGCTAGTCCATGAGCAGTTCTTC,CASSPELVHEQFF,TRBJ2-1,-,TRBV18,-